These T cell receptor beta chains were read from a single sample in a study of blood T cell repertoires in COVID-19. Profiled with immunoSEQ multiplex PCR; TCRdb holds only in-frame clones, not every one. The table lists 190,000 or so clones, around 83% of them singletons. The sequencing input was peripheral blood. These receptors originate from a man in his forties or fifties with active or convalescent COVID-19. The CDR3 runs from the conserved cysteine through the conserved F or W. The D gene is left open where the match is weak. The size of a clone is reported for some rows only, either as once, few or many, or as a class for expanded clones.

TRBD2,once,TRBV25-1,TRBJ2-1,TGTGCCAGCAGTGGTTCGCGGGAGGGCCGAAATGAGCAGTTCTTC,CASSGSREGRNEQFF
TRBD2,.,TRBV5-4,TRBJ2-3,TGTGCCAGCACGGTCGGTAGCGGGGACACAGATACGCAGTATTTT,CASTVGSGDTDTQYF
.,.,TRBV28,TRBJ1-1,TGTGCCAGCAGTTTACGGACACCCCCTGAAGCTTTCTTT,CASSLRTPPEAFF
.,.,TRBV7-3,TRBJ2-7,TGTGCCAGCAGCTTAACGGTACAGGACGAGCAGTACTTC,CASSLTVQDEQYF
TRBD1,.,TRBV27,TRBJ2-2,TGTGCCAGCAGTTCCGGGACAGGGGCGGGGGAGCTGTTTTTT,CASSSGTGAGELFF
.,.,TRBV30,TRBJ1-6,TGTGCCTGGACGGGCAGGACAGACTCACCCCTCCACTTT,CAWTGRTDSPLHF
.,few,TRBV3-1/TRBV3-2,TRBJ2-7,TGTGCCAGCAGCCAAGAATTCTCCTCCTACGAGCAGTACTTC,CASSQEFSSYEQYF
TRBD1,.,TRBV3-1/TRBV3-2,TRBJ2-2,TGTGCCAGCAGCCAAGGTGGGACAGGGGTTAGTATTCGGACCGGGGAGCTGTTTTTT,CASSQGGTGVSIRTGELFF
.,.,TRBV29-1,TRBJ2-1,TGCAGCGTTCTGGAGCGGATACCCTCCTACAATGAGCAGTTCTTC,CSVLERIPSYNEQFF
.,.,TRBV2,TRBJ2-1,TGTGCCAGCAGTCGAGGACAGAGCTCCTACAATGAGCAGTTCTTC,CASSRGQSSYNEQFF
TRBD1,.,TRBV12-3/TRBV12-4,TRBJ1-2,TGTGCCAGCAGATCTACAGGGGGGGGCTACACCTTC,CASRSTGGGYTF
TRBD2,.,TRBV9,TRBJ2-7,TGTGCCAGCAGCGTAGCATCGCTAGCGGGGCATTACGAGCAGTACTTC,CASSVASLAGHYEQYF
.,once,TRBV7-9,TRBJ1-2,TGTGCCAGCAGCCCAGGGGAAGCTAACTATGGCTACACCTTC,CASSPGEANYGYTF
.,.,TRBV15,TRBJ1-5,TGTGCCACCAGCAGTTATATAAATCAGCCCCAGCATTTT,CATSSYINQPQHF
TRBD1,.,TRBV3-1/TRBV3-2,TRBJ2-7,TGTGCCAGCAGCCGCCTACAGGGGGGACCCTACGAGCAGTACTTC,CASSRLQGGPYEQYF
.,.,TRBV7-9,TRBJ1-3,TGTGCCAGCAGCACCTCCATTTGGGACGGGAGATACTCTGGAAACACCATATATTTT,CASSTSIWDGRYSGNTIYF
.,.,TRBV11-2,TRBJ2-7,TGTGCCAGCAGCTTCACAGGGATTGAGCAGTACTTC,CASSFTGIEQYF
.,.,TRBV28,TRBJ1-3,TGTGCCAGCAGGATAGATATAGCCGAGAGAAACACCATATATTTT,CASRIDIAERNTIYF
.,.,TRBV18,TRBJ1-2,TGTGCCAGCTCCGACTCCACAGGGCCCAGTCACTATGGCTACACCTTC,CASSDSTGPSHYGYTF
TRBD1,.,TRBV19,TRBJ2-7,TGTGCCAGTAGTTCAAAGACAGGGCGGTACGAGCAGTACTTC,CASSSKTGRYEQYF
TRBD1,few,TRBV6-6,TRBJ1-5,TGTGCCAGCAGATACCGGGACAGCCCCAATCAGCCCCAGCATTTT,CASRYRDSPNQPQHF
.,once,TRBV7-2,TRBJ1-2,TGTGCCAGCAGCGCTCCAACAGGGCTCGGCTACACCTTC,CASSAPTGLGYTF
.,.,TRBV28,TRBJ1-1,TGTGCCAGCAGTTTTTTGGGGGCGGCGAACACTGAAGCTTTCTTT,CASSFLGAANTEAFF
TRBD1,few,TRBV5-6,TRBJ1-6,TGTGCCAGCAGCTCTGGACAGGGCGGCTCACCCCTCCACTTT,CASSSGQGGSPLHF
.,.,TRBV10-1,TRBJ1-2,TGCGCCAGCAGTGAGAGACAGAGAAACTATGGCTACACCTTC,CASSERQRNYGYTF
TRBD1,.,TRBV7-8,TRBJ2-2,TGTGCCAGCAGCTCCAGACAGGGGGCCGGCGGGGAGCTGTTTTTT,CASSSRQGAGGELFF
.,.,TRBV5-8,TRBJ1-5,TGTGCCAGCAGCCCAAACACGGGGATTGGCAATCAGCCCCAGCATTTT,CASSPNTGIGNQPQHF
TRBD2,.,TRBV5-1,TRBJ2-1,TGCGCCAGCAGCTTGGGGGGGACTAGCGGGAGCGAGGGTGAGCAGTTCTTC,CASSLGGTSGSEGEQFF
.,many,TRBV30,TRBJ1-1,TGTGCCTGGAGTGTGGCAGGGGCAAACACTGAAGCTTTCTTT,CAWSVAGANTEAFF
.,.,TRBV7-9,TRBJ1-3,TGTGCCAGCAGCCGAGAGACAATCTCTGGAAACACCATATATTTT,CASSRETISGNTIYF
TRBD1,.,TRBV30,TRBJ1-1,TGTGCCTGGACTATACAGGGGGGGACTGAAGCTTTCTTT,CAWTIQGGTEAFF
.,.,TRBV18,TRBJ1-3,TGTGCCAGCTCACCGGCCAGCTCTGGAAACACCATATATTTT,CASSPASSGNTIYF
TRBD1,.,TRBV11-2,TRBJ1-1,TGTGCCAGCAGCTTAGAGCAGGGGGACACTGAAGCTTTCTTT,CASSLEQGDTEAFF
TRBD1,.,TRBV5-6,TRBJ1-1,TGTGCCAGCAGTTCAGAGGGGGCAGCTCAAGCTTTCTTT,CASSSEGAAQAFF
.,.,TRBV2,TRBJ2-2,TGTGCCAGCAGTGCAACAGAGACCGGGGAGCTGTTTTTT,CASSATETGELFF
.,few,TRBV4-1,TRBJ1-5,TGCGCCAGCAGCCAAGATGGGGCGGGAAATCAGCCCCAGCATTTT,CASSQDGAGNQPQHF
.,.,TRBV3-1/TRBV3-2,TRBJ1-4,TGTGCCAGCAGCCTAATGGGGGGTGGTCTGCGTTCTAATGAAAAACTGTTTTTT,CASSLMGGGLRSNEKLFF
.,.,TRBV5-4,TRBJ1-3,TGTGCCAGCAGCTTGTTTCTGGGGCAAGGTGGAAACACCATATATTTT,CASSLFLGQGGNTIYF
TRBD2,once,TRBV30,TRBJ2-3,TGTGCCTGGAGTGTAGGTCTAGCGGGAGGCTTTAGCACAGATACGCAGTATTTT,CAWSVGLAGGFSTDTQYF
.,.,TRBV7-8,TRBJ1-5,TGTGCCAGCAGCTTCGGGAACAATCAGCCCCAGCATTTT,CASSFGNNQPQHF
TRBD2,few,TRBV5-4,TRBJ2-2,TGTGCCAGCAGCTTGGGTAGCGGGAGAACCGGGGAGCTGTTTTTT,CASSLGSGRTGELFF
TRBD2,.,TRBV7-6,TRBJ2-5,TGTGCCAGCAGCCCCGGACTAGCGGGAGACTTCAGTCAAGAGACCCAGTACTTC,CASSPGLAGDFSQETQYF
TRBD1,.,TRBV2,TRBJ2-2,TGTGCCAGCAGTTCGACAGGGTTTAACACCGGGGAGCTGTTTTTT,CASSSTGFNTGELFF
TRBD2,.,TRBV5-4,TRBJ2-2,TGTGCCAGCAGCTTGCCCGGGACTAGCGGGAGTCTGACCGGGGAGCTGTTTTTT,CASSLPGTSGSLTGELFF
.,.,TRBV5-1,TRBJ1-2,TGCGCCAGCAGCCCAAAAACGAGAGACAAGAACTATGGCTACACCTTC,CASSPKTRDKNYGYTF
TRBD1,.,TRBV11-2,TRBJ1-4,TGTGCCAGCAGCGCGGAACTACAGGGGCTCAGAGGGGAAAAACTGTTTTTT,CASSAELQGLRGEKLFF
.,.,TRBV20-1,TRBJ2-5,TGCAGTGCGCCCCAGGGAGAGACCCAGTACTTC,CSAPQGETQYF
TRBD2,.,TRBV29-1,TRBJ2-1,TGCAGCGTGGTTGGTCTAGCGGGAGGAGGATTCGAGCAGTTCTTC,CSVVGLAGGGFEQFF
.,.,TRBV24-1,TRBJ2-2,TGTGCCACCAGTGATTTTCGGGGTAGCACCGGGGAGCTGTTTTTT,CATSDFRGSTGELFF
.,.,TRBV28,TRBJ1-4,TGTGCCAGCAGTTTTCAAGCGAGGAATCTTAATGAAAAACTGTTTTTT,CASSFQARNLNEKLFF